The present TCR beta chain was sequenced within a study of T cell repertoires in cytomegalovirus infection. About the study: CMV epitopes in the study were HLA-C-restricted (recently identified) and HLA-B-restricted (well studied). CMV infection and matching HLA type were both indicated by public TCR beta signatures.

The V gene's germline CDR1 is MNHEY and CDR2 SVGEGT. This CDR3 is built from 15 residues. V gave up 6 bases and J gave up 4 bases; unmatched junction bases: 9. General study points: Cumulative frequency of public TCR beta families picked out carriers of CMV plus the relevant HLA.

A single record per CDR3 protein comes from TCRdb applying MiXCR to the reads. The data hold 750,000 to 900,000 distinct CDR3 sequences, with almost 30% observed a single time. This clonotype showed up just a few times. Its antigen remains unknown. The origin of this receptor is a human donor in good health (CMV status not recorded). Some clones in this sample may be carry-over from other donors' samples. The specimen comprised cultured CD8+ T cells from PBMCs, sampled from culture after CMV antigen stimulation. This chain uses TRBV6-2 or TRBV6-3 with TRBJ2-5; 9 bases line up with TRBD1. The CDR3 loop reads CASSTGGAGLETQYF. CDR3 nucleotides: TGTGCCAGCAGCACAGGGGGCGCGGGGCTAGAGACCCAGTACTTC.